Listed below are T cell receptor beta chains from one sample, sequenced in a study of T cell responses to AZD1222 COVID-19 vaccine. The method was immunoSEQ multiplex PCR; TCRdb's version includes in-frame clones alone and lacks a portion of them. Among 150,000 to 200,000 clones, approximately 94% were seen once, and the ten largest hold roughly 5.6%. Sequenced here: peripheral blood, sampled 28 days after the second AZD1222 dose. These TCRs come from an adult who received the AZD1222 COVID-19 vaccine. CDR3s include the opening cysteine and the closing phenylalanine or tryptophan. A D gene is named only where the DNA matches it firmly. A clone size is listed for some rows: how often the clone was seen (once, few, many), or a class if it is expanded.

>TRBD2|NA|TRBJ2-1|TRBV6-2/TRBV6-3
TGTGCCAGCAGTCCAGGGACTAGCGGGAGCCGCAATGAGCAGTTCTTC
CASSPGTSGSRNEQFF
>NA|NA|TRBJ2-2|TRBV4-1
TGCGCCAGCAGCCAGTCGTATTCCAGGGGCACCGGGGAGCTGTTTTTT
CASSQSYSRGTGELFF
>NA|NA|TRBJ2-6|TRBV5-6
TGTGCCAGCAGCTTCGGCTCTGGGGCCAACGTCCTGACTTTC
CASSFGSGANVLTF
>NA|NA|TRBJ1-2|TRBV9
TGTGCCAGCAGCAAACAGGCTCCTAACTATGGCTACACCTTC
CASSKQAPNYGYTF
>NA|NA|TRBJ2-5|TRBV21-1
TGTGCCAGCAGCAAAGCGCCGTACAGGGGGCGCCCCTGTCTAGAGACCCAGTACTTC
CASSKAPYRGRPCLETQYF
>NA|NA|TRBJ2-1|TRBV30
TGTGCCTGGAGCCTTGGGGCGGGAAGTAATGAGCAGTTCTTC
CAWSLGAGSNEQFF
>NA|NA|TRBJ1-1|TRBV28
TGTGCCAGCCGCCCCGGGGGACAACCGAACACTGAAGCTTTCTTT
CASRPGGQPNTEAFF
>TRBD1|NA|TRBJ2-2|TRBV5-8
TGTGCCAGCAGCTTTCAGGGGGCAAACACCGGGGAGCTGTTTTTT
CASSFQGANTGELFF
>TRBD1|NA|TRBJ1-4|TRBV2
TGTGCCAGCATAACGGACAGGGGCCGAGTTACAACTAATGAAAAACTGTTTTTT
CASITDRGRVTTNEKLFF
>NA|NA|TRBJ1-4|TRBV6-6
TGTGCCACAAAAGGCGAGCGGTCGGAGGATGAAAAACTGTTTTTT
CATKGERSEDEKLFF
>TRBD1|NA|TRBJ2-1|TRBV9
TGTGCCAGCAGCAACCGGGACAGGGCAATCGATGAGCAGTTCTTC
CASSNRDRAIDEQFF
>NA|NA|TRBJ1-2|TRBV29-1
TGCAGCGTTCCACAGGGTGGGGGTAGGGGCTACACCTTC
CSVPQGGGRGYTF
>NA|NA|TRBJ2-1|TRBV27
TGTGCCAGCAGTTTATTGGGGGGAGGGGGCTCCTACAATGAGCAGTTCTTC
CASSLLGGGGSYNEQFF
>TRBD2|NA|TRBJ2-1|TRBV5-1
TGCGCCAGCAGCTTGAGGCCAGGGAGGGACGTGCAGTTCTTC
CASSLRPGRDVQFF
>NA|NA|TRBJ2-5|TRBV18
TGTGCCAGCTCACCGGGGCTCCAAGAGACCCAGTACTTC
CASSPGLQETQYF
>NA|few|TRBJ1-1|TRBV6-1
TGTGCCAGCAGTGAAGCCCTTGTCGAGGGCACTGAAGCTTTCTTT
CASSEALVEGTEAFF
>NA|once|TRBJ2-1|TRBV21-1
TGTGCCAGCAGCGACCTAGACCATGAGCAGTTCTTC
CASSDLDHEQFF
>NA|NA|TRBJ1-6|TRBV4-1
TGCGCCAGCAGCCAAGATCTCAGCCAGAATTCACCCCTCCACTTT
CASSQDLSQNSPLHF
>NA|NA|TRBJ2-7|TRBV10-2
TGCGCCAGCAGTCTGTACAGGGCCAACGAGCAGTACTTC
CASSLYRANEQYF